This T cell receptor beta chain was found in a study of CD8+ T cells in alopecia areata. Following RNA extraction, reverse transcription yielded cDNA that acted as the sequencing template. Assay used: immunoSEQ multiplex PCR; TCRdb lists only in-frame clones, some missing. The table records 120,000 to 150,000 clones, approximately 45% of them present only once. Individuals with alopecia areata gave both lesional scalp punch biopsies and peripheral blood for collection. The CDR3 spans 12 residues. Germline CDR1 reads SGHDN; CDR2 reads FVKESK. V was clipped by 8 bases and J by 7 bases, with 14 bases between them.

The material sequenced was CD4+ T cells sorted from blood. The chain is built from TRBV14 and TRBJ2-5; D not resolved. This TCR came from a human donor with alopecia areata. CDR3 amino acids: CASAFGVGTQYF. The CDR3 DNA reads as TGTGCCAGCGCGTTCGGTGTCGGGACCCAGTACTTC.